The clone carrying this T cell receptor beta chain was found once. Germline V gives CDR1 SGHAT, CDR2 FQNNGV. This CDR3 region has 17 residues. The trim removed 0 bases at V and 0 bases at J, leaving 3 bases unmatched. The data derive from a study of blood T cell repertoires in COVID-19. Per the original methods: Amplification of reference gene primers was used by the study to estimate nucleated cell counts. TCRdb's table, derived via immunoSEQ multiplex PCR, lists solely in-frame clones and lacks some. D and trimming were read from the DNA, whereas the V and J calls and clone size are those reported in that table. Found here are about 370,000 clones, 80% to 90% of them singletons; the top ten hold around 3%.

This sequence originates from a woman aged 25 to 39 with COVID-19, enrolled during active disease. Sample: peripheral blood. V gene TRBV11-2 combines with J gene TRBJ2-1, with 9 nucleotides matching TRBD2. DNA for the CDR3: TGTGCCAGCAGCTTAGATCTAGCGGGGCGCTCCTACAATGAGCAGTTCTTC. Protein sequence: CASSLDLAGRSYNEQFF.